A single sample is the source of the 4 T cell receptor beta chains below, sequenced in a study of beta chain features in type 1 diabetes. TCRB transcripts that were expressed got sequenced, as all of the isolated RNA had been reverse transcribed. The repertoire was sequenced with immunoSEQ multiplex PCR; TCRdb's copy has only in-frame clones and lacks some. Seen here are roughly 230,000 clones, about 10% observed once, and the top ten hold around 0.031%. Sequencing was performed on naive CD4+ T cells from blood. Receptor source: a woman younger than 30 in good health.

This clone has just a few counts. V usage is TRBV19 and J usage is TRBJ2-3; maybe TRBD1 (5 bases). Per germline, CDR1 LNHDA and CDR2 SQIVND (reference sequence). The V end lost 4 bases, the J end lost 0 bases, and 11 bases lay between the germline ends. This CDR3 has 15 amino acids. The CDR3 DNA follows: TGTGCCAGTAGTACCCCTGGACATAGCACAGATACGCAGTATTTT. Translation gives CASSTPGHSTDTQYF.

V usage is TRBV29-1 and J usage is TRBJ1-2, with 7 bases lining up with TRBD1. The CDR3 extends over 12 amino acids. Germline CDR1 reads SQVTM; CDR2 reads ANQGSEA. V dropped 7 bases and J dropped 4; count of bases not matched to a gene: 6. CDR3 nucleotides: TGCAGCGGTGGAGGGGGCCCCTATGGCTACACCTTC. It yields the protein CSGGGGPYGYTF.

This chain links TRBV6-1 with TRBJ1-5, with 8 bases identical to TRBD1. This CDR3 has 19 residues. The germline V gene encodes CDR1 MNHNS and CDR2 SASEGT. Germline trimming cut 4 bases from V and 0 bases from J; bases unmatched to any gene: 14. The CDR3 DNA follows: TGTGCCAGCAGTGTCTTGACAGGGGCGGCTCCGGATAGCAATCAGCCCCAGCATTTT. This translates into CASSVLTGAAPDSNQPQHF.

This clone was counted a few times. The CDR3 loop is CASSEAGEAASYNEQFF. The CDR3 DNA reads as TGCGCCAGCAGTGAGGCCGGGGAGGCAGCCTCCTACAATGAGCAGTTCTTC. The chain combines TRBV10-1 with TRBJ2-1; D possibly corresponds to TRBD2 (6 bases). V lost 2 bases and J 0 bases, leaving 14 bases between the germline ends. The CDR3 sequence is 17 residues long. Germline values: CDR1 WNHNN, CDR2 SYGVQD (reference sequence).